This T cell receptor beta chain was identified during a study of cytomegalovirus exposure and HLA in healthy donors. Study findings and constraints: Sequencing depth roughly uniform across donors was assumed in presence/absence analyses. In a later analysis, TCR beta V- and J-gene trimming was associated with a missense DCLRE1C variant.

Comments on this clone: The antigen is undetermined.

The CDR3 runs 14 residues. V shed 6 bases and J shed 4 bases, with 15 bases lying between them. The germline CDR1 and CDR2 sequences are MNHEY and SVGAGI. The PCR used 60 Vbeta and 13 Jbeta primers. Sequenced by immunoSEQ multiplex PCR; TCRdb stores in-frame clones only, minus some. Recorded for this sample: 55,000 to 85,000 clones. The rearrangement links TRBV6-5 to TRBJ1-2, with D perhaps TRBD1 (6 bases). The sample taken for sequencing was PBMCs. The TCR was taken from a female donor in good health and CMV-seropositive. The CDR3: CASSLRQAIYGYTF. The DNA for the CDR3 is TGTGCCAGCAGCCTTCGACAGGCCATCTATGGCTACACCTTC.